The clone carrying this TCR beta chain was detected many times. The source of the sample is a study of response to subunit inactivated influenza vaccine. From the RT-PCR reads, TCRdb called clonotypes with MiXCR, one entry per CDR3 protein. The repertoire holds approximately 520,000 distinct CDR3 sequences, with more than 15% as singletons. The length of the CDR3 is 15 residues. The J segment lost 5 bases and the V segment lost 6 bases, leaving 3 bases of the junction unmatched. CDR1 and CDR2 from the germline V gene are MNHEY and SMNVEV (reference sequence). The source is a man aged 50-75 years who received an inactivated influenza vaccine. The sample was CD4+ T cells sorted from PBMCs, taken roughly 24 months after vaccination. The chain is built from TRBV27 and TRBJ2-2, with 13 bases identical to TRBD2. CDR3 DNA: TGTGCCAGCAGCGGACTAGCGGGAGTGACCGGGGAGCTGTTTTTT. The encoded protein is CASSGLAGVTGELFF.